The rows below give T cell receptor beta chains drawn from one sample of a study of cytomegalovirus exposure and HLA in healthy donors. The table came from immunoSEQ multiplex PCR; TCRdb's copy has only in-frame clones and leaves some out. This table has roughly 160,000 clones, around four fifths appearing once. Sequenced: PBMCs. All receptors derive from a woman between 50 and 59 years old in good health and CMV-seropositive. Both conserved end residues are part of each CDR3. The order of the fields is V gene, D gene, clone size, J gene, CDR3 protein, CDR3 DNA. The D gene is left open where the match is weak. Only some rows state a clone size, as once, few, many or a class for expanded clones.

>TRBV7-2|TRBD2|NA|TRBJ2-5
CASSHGGLAGGRGETQYF
TGTGCCAGCAGCCACGGGGGACTAGCGGGGGGGCGAGGTGAGACCCAGTACTTC
>TRBV19|TRBD2|NA|TRBJ2-1
CASVMTGGSYNEQFF
TGTGCCAGCGTTATGACGGGGGGCTCCTACAATGAGCAGTTCTTC
>TRBV19|NA|NA|TRBJ2-2
CASSKRQHAANTGELFF
TGTGCCAGTAGTAAGAGACAGCATGCAGCGAACACCGGGGAGCTGTTTTTT
>TRBV18|NA|NA|TRBJ2-3
CASSRLLRTDTQYF
TGTGCCAGCTCACGACTCCTTCGTACAGATACGCAGTATTTT
>TRBV18|NA|few|TRBJ1-1
CASSPPGSGNTEAFF
TGTGCCAGCTCACCACCGGGGAGCGGGAACACTGAAGCTTTCTTT
>TRBV6-1|TRBD1|NA|TRBJ1-1
CASSISTGAEAFF
TGTGCCAGCAGTATCTCGACAGGGGCGGAAGCTTTCTTT
>TRBV19|TRBD2|NA|TRBJ2-3
CASSTSGGDPQYF
TGTGCCAGTAGCACTAGCGGGGGGGATCCGCAGTATTTT
>TRBV19|NA|NA|TRBJ1-1
CASSIRAGEAFF
TGTGCCAGTAGTATCCGTGCGGGGGAAGCTTTCTTT
>TRBV11-2|NA|NA|TRBJ2-7
CASSITLAGAVYEQYF
TGTGCCAGCAGTATAACCCTTGCAGGGGCGGTCTACGAGCAGTACTTC
>TRBV9|NA|few|TRBJ1-4
CASSPKGIGNEKLFF
TGTGCCAGCAGCCCCAAGGGGATCGGGAATGAAAAACTGTTTTTT
>TRBV27|NA|NA|TRBJ2-2
CASSRGGGNTGELFF
TGTGCCAGCAGTCGGGGAGGGGGGAACACTGGGGAGCTGTTTTTT
>TRBV21-1|NA|NA|TRBJ1-1
CASSTGPLQVVTEAFF
TGTGCCAGCAGCACGGGCCCACTACAGGTAGTCACTGAAGCTTTCTTT
>TRBV5-4|NA|NA|TRBJ2-1
CASSLFPGDNEQFF
TGTGCCAGCAGCTTGTTCCCGGGGGATAATGAGCAGTTCTTC
>TRBV2|TRBD1|NA|TRBJ1-1
CASSGQGSAEAFF
TGTGCCAGCAGCGGACAGGGGTCGGCTGAAGCTTTCTTT
>TRBV6-6|NA|NA|TRBJ1-1
CASSWDGRTEAFF
TGTGCCAGCAGTTGGGACGGGAGGACTGAAGCTTTCTTT
>TRBV7-2|NA|NA|TRBJ2-1
CASSSFGFYNEQFF
TGTGCCAGCAGCTCCTTCGGGTTTTACAATGAGCAGTTCTTC
>TRBV19|TRBD1|NA|TRBJ1-6
CASSLDRDRGNSPLHF
TGTGCCAGTAGTCTCGACCGGGACAGGGGGAATTCACCCCTCCACTTT
>TRBV18|NA|once|TRBJ2-5
CASSPSTEGAQYF
TGTGCCAGCTCACCATCGACGGAAGGGGCCCAGTACTTC
>TRBV6-6|NA|NA|TRBJ2-5
CASSIGQQETQYF
TGTGCCAGCAGTATCGGACAGCAAGAGACCCAGTACTTC
>TRBV19|NA|NA|TRBJ2-5
CASSIGRVRETQYF
TGTGCCAGTAGTATAGGCAGGGTAAGAGAGACCCAGTACTTC